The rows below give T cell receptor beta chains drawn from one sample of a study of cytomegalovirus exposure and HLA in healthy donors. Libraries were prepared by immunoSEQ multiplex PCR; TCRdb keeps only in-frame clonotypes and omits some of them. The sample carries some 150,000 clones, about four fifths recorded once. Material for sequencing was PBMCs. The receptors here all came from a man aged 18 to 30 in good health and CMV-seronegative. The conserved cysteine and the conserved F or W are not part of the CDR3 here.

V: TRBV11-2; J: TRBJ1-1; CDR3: ASSLLTGMNTEAF
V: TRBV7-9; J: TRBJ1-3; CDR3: ASSRYIGQGNTIY
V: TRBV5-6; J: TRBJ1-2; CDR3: ASSLSTSHYYGYT
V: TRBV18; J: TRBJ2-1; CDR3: ASSPRVGGVPYNEQF
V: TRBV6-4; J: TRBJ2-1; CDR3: ASSTGTGEVNEQF
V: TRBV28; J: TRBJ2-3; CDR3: ASRPSGGDTDTQY
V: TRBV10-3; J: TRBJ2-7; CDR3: AISPSGTRSYEQY
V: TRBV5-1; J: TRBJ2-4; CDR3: ASSLWVGEDIQY
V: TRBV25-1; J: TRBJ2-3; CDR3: ASSDGQRTDTQY
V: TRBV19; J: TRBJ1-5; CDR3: ASAGTGGRGQPQH
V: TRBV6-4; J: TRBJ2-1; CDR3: ASSTGTGGEDEQF
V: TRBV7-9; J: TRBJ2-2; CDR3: ASSFTLNTGELF
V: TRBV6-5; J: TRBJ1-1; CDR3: ASSSLRNTEAF
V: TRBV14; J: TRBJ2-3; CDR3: ASSSIGTDTQY
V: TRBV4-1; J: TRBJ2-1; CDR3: ASSQGGTGGPYNEQF
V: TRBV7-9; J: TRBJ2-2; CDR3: ASSIDRTGELF
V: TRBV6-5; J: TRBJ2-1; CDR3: ASSYSYGGAYNEQF
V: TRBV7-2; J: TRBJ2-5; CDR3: ASSQDGLAGGVETQY
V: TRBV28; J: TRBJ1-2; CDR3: ASSLAAGVRGYT
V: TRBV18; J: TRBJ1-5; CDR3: ASSQNQGYSNQPQH
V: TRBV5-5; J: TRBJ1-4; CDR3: ASSLMDRVGNEKLF
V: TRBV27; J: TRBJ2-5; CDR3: ASSALGQQETQY
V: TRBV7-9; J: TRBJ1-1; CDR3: ASSLDPGTEAF
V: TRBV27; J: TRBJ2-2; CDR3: ASSLNVRGGNTGELF
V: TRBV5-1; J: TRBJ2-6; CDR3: ASSLGTYSTKEVLT
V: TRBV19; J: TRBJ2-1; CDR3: ASRLAGDNEQF
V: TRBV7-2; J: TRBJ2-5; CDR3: ASSFQAGGETQY
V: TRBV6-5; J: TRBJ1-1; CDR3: ASSRNGKNTEAF
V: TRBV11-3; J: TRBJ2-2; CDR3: ASSPGTGNTGELF
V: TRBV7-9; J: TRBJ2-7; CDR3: ASSPTGGKGSYEQY
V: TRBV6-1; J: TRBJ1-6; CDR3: ASSENILGGLNSPLH
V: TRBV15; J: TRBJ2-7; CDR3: ATSGGTGPYEQY
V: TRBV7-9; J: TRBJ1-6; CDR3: ASSRGGGSYNSPLH
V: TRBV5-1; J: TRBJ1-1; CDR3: ASSLVALNTEAF
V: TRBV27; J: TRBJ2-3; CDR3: ASRFLPVKRETDTQY
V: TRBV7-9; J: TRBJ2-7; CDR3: ASSTLGQGTSYEQY
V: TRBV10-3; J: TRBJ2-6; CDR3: AISESGTGGAGANVLT
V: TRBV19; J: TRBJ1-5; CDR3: ASTPRGYNQPQH
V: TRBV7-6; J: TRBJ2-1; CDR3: ASSLGDTAYNEQF
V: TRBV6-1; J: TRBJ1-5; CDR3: ASRDTGKGNQPQH
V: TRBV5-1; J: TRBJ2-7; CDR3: ASSLRQSYEQY
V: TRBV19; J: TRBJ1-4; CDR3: ASQLPGGEKLF
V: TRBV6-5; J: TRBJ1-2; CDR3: ASNGREVDGYT
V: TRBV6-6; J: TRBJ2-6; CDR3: ASSLGGGANGLT
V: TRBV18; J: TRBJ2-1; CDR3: ASSPSGGGSLAGGYEQF
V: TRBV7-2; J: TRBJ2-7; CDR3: ASSLATGISYEQY
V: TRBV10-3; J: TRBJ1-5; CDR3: AISNNLGQGGQPQH
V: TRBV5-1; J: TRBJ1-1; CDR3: ASRPGQGMGEAF
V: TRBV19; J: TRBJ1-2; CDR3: ASSLLTGTPLFGGYT
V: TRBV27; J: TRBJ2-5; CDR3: ASSPPGGPQETQY
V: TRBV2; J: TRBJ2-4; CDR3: ASKYRWTGKNIQY